These 22 T cell receptor beta chains were sequenced from one sample in a study of cytomegalovirus exposure and HLA in healthy donors. The assay was immunoSEQ multiplex PCR, and TCRdb's table has in-frame clones only and misses some. Of 160,000 or so clones in the sample, approximately 86% are singletons; the top ten hold roughly 2.5%. Sequencing used PBMCs. These receptors were obtained from a man aged 18 to 29 in good health and CMV-seropositive.

The chain has TRBV9 and TRBJ1-1; D may be TRBD1 (6 bases). Germline-derived CDR1 and CDR2 are SGDLS and YYNGEE. Trimming took off 4 bases at V and 6 bases at J, with 10 bases between the two ends. There are 12 residues in the CDR3. CDR3 sequence: CASSPQGPEAFF. As DNA, the CDR3 is TGTGCCAGCAGCCCCCAGGGGCCTGAAGCTTTCTTT.

This clone was recorded a few times. This chain's CDR3 is CASKRGGRMTEAFF. In nucleotides, the CDR3 is TGTGCCAGCAAACGGGGGGGCAGGATGACTGAAGCTTTCTTT. The rearrangement uses TRBV6-5 and TRBJ1-1; possible D gene TRBD1, 6 bases. The CDR3 length is 14 residues. CDR1 and CDR2 from the germline V gene are MNHEY and SVGAGI. V was shortened by 7 bases and J by 5 bases, with 17 bases between the two germline ends.

The chain joins TRBV5-3 to TRBJ1-2; a weak D match, TRBD1 (5 bases). TRBV5-3 is treated as an ORF (open reading frame) with a function not yet certain. The CDR3 is 16 residues long. Trimming took off 4 bases at V and 0 bases at J, with 16 bases between the two ends. The CDR3 DNA sequence: TGTGCCAGAAGCCTGGTTGTGGGGCCTGCTAACTATGGCTACACCTTC. Its translation: CARSLVVGPANYGYTF.

V is TRBV4-3 and J is TRBJ2-7, with 11 bases identical to TRBD1. With 0 bases clipped from V and 3 bases from J, the junction kept 4 bases outside the gene matches. The CDR3 has 16 amino acids. Germline lookup yields CDR1 LGHNA and CDR2 YSLEER. The CDR3 reads CASSQDRTGGIYEQYF. Here the CDR3 DNA reads TGCGCCAGCAGCCAAGATCGGACAGGGGGCATCTACGAGCAGTACTTC.

This chain connects TRBV6-1 to TRBJ2-7; 7 bases line up with TRBD2. Per germline, CDR1 MNHNS and CDR2 SASEGT. V gave up 2 bases and J gave up 2 bases; unmatched junction bases: 6. CDR3 length: 15 residues. As DNA, the CDR3 is TGTGCCAGCAGTGAATGGGAGGGAGGCCCCTACGAGCAGTACTTC. This codes for CASSEWEGGPYEQYF.

This chain links TRBV18 with TRBJ1-1; a weak D match, TRBD1 (5 bases). V lost 4 bases to trimming and J lost 0 bases, with 12 bases between them. The CDR3 runs to 15 residues. Germline CDR1 KGHSH, CDR2 LQKENI. The CDR3 DNA sequence: TGTGCCAGCTCACTACTGACAGAAATGAACACTGAAGCTTTCTTT. Its protein product is CASSLLTEMNTEAFF. Looking up the rest from reference TRBV18 and TRBJ1-1 gives the full variable domain: NAGVMQNPRHLVRRRGQEARLRCSPMKGHSHVYWYRQLPEEGLKFMVYLQKENIIDESGMPKERFSAEFPKEGPSILRIQQVVRGDSAAYFCASSLLTEMNTEAFFGQGTRLTVV.

The rearrangement joins TRBV28 to TRBJ1-2, with D possibly being TRBD1 (5 bases). CDR1 and CDR2 (germline): MDHEN, SYDVKM. V dropped 5 bases and J dropped 4 bases, with 14 bases sitting between them. This CDR3 is built from 14 residues. The CDR3 loop reads CASSLGGGSYGYTF. The CDR3 nucleotides read TGTGCCAGCAGTCTCGGGGGGGGGAGCTATGGCTACACCTTC.

DNA of the CDR3: TGTGCCATCAGTGAGTCTGTGACAGGGGGCAACACTGAAGCTTTCTTT. Its protein product is CAISESVTGGNTEAFF. The chain couples TRBV10-3 to TRBJ1-1; 10 nucleotides align to TRBD1. CDR3 length: 16 amino acids. Germline loops: CDR1 ENHRY, CDR2 SYGVKD. Germline trimming cut 0 bases from V and 2 bases from J; bases unmatched to any gene: 3.

V is TRBV7-2 and J is TRBJ2-1; 9 nucleotides match TRBD1. The CDR3 covers 15 residues. Per germline, CDR1 SGHTA and CDR2 FQGNSA. The trim removed 5 bases at V and 5 bases at J, leaving 7 bases unmatched. Here the CDR3 DNA reads TGTGCCAGCAGCACTGGGACAGGGACGAACAATGAGCAGTTCTTC. Translating gives CASSTGTGTNNEQFF.

For the CDR3, the DNA is TGTGCCAGCAGCGGGGACAGGGAAGGAGGGTTCCTACACGAGCAGTACTTC. Its protein is CASSGDREGGFLHEQYF. This rearrangement joins TRBV5-4 to TRBJ2-7, with 9 bases that match TRBD1. V was clipped by 4 bases and J by 5 bases; unmatched bases: 16. CDR3 size: 17 residues. Germline V CDR1 and CDR2: SGHNT, YYREEE (reference sequence).

V gene TRBV4-1 combines with J gene TRBJ2-7; 9 bases are shared with TRBD2. CDR3 length: 15 amino acids. The V and J ends lost 2 bases and 3 bases, in that order; junction bases with no gene match: 5. CDR1 is MGHRA, CDR2 YSYEKL, per germline. CDR3 sequence: CASSQKFSGGYEQYF. The DNA for the CDR3 is TGCGCCAGCAGCCAAAAATTTAGCGGGGGCTACGAGCAGTACTTC.

The V and J genes are TRBV30 and TRBJ1-1; tentatively, D is TRBD1 (5 bases). The germline CDR1 and CDR2 sequences are GTSNPN and SVGIG (reference sequence). Trimming removed 0 bases from V and 4 bases from J, with 12 bases in between. There are 14 residues in the CDR3. CDR3 sequence reads: CAWSVLGGSTEAFF. The CDR3 coding sequence is TGTGCCTGGAGTGTACTGGGGGGTAGCACTGAAGCTTTCTTT. Full variable domain (missing parts from reference TRBV30 and TRBJ1-1): SQTIHQWPATLVQPVGSPLSLECTVEGTSNPNLYWYRQAAGRGLQLLFYSVGIGQISSEVPQNLSASRPQDRQFILSSKKLLLSDSGFYLCAWSVLGGSTEAFFGQGTRLTVV.

The V gene is TRBV5-1, the J gene TRBJ2-7, with TRBD2 matching 9 bases. The germline V gene has CDR1 SGHRS and CDR2 YFSETQ. The length of the CDR3 is 15 residues. Trimming at V came to 5 bases and at J to 3 bases, leaving 9 bases not matched to a gene. The CDR3 nucleotides are TGCGCCAGCAGTCAAATGGGACTAGCTAACTACGAGCAGTACTTC. Protein sequence: CASSQMGLANYEQYF.

V usage is TRBV6-5 and J usage is TRBJ1-5; 7 positions match TRBD1. The CDR3 totals 14 residues. Germline V CDR1 and CDR2: MNHEY, SVGAGI. V shed 2 bases, J shed 8 bases, and the junction held 6 bases outside the gene matches. The CDR3 is CASSYRTTGEPQHF. The CDR3 DNA sequence: TGTGCCAGCAGTTACAGAACAACAGGGGAGCCCCAGCATTTT.

The chain carries TRBV28 and TRBJ1-4; D call uncertain. The germline V gene has CDR1 MDHEN and CDR2 SYDVKM. The CDR3 sequence is 15 residues long. Trimming removed 2 bases from V and 7 bases from J, with 14 bases in between. CDR3: CASSLRRTLGEKLFF. CDR3 coding DNA: TGTGCCAGCAGTTTAAGGAGGACCTTGGGTGAAAAACTGTTTTTT.

The chain is built from TRBV11-2 and TRBJ1-1; the D gene is possibly TRBD1 (6 bases). Germline lookup yields CDR1 SGHAT and CDR2 FQNNGV. Trimming stripped 7 bases from V and 1 base from J, with 13 bases between. CDR3 length equals 14 residues. This CDR3 is CASTSGHSNTEAFF. CDR3 nucleotide sequence: TGTGCCAGCACCTCGGGACACTCGAACACTGAAGCTTTCTTT.

The V call is TRBV7-9, the J call TRBJ2-7, with D unresolved. Germline V gives CDR1 SEHNR, CDR2 FQNEAQ (reference sequence). V was shortened by 0 bases and J by 0 bases, with 12 bases between the two germline ends. The CDR3 covers 16 residues. CDR3 DNA: TGTGCCAGCAGCTTAGCGGTCGCCCGGAGCTCCTACGAGCAGTACTTC. This encodes CASSLAVARSSYEQYF.

The chain has TRBV6-1 and TRBJ1-6, with TRBD1 matching over 9 bases. The CDR3 loop spans 15 amino acids. From germline, CDR1 is MNHNS and CDR2 SASEGT. J lost 4 bases, V lost 4 bases, and 2 bases had no gene match. The CDR3 loop is CASSVGQGYNSPLHF. As DNA, the CDR3 is TGTGCCAGCAGTGTGGGACAGGGATATAATTCACCCCTCCACTTT.

This chain uses TRBV4-2 with TRBJ2-3, with 14 bases matching TRBD2. J gave up 7 bases and V 4 bases, and 10 bases lay outside the gene matches. The CDR3 contains 17 residues. The germline CDR1 and CDR2 sequences are LGHNA and YNFKEQ. CDR3 in DNA: TGTGCCAGCAGCCCCGGGACTAGCGGGGGCCCCACGAATACGCAGTATTTT. This translates into CASSPGTSGGPTNTQYF.

About this clone: The junction departs from the called germline gene at one end, perhaps through a read error. The chain has TRBV5-4 and TRBJ2-1; D gene unclear. This CDR3 spans 12 amino acids. Looked up from germline, CDR1 is SGHNT and CDR2 is YYREEE (reference sequence). CDR3 DNA sequence: TGTGCCAGCAATAGCCGCTACGATGAGCAGTTCTTC. It yields the protein CASNSRYDEQFF.

This chain connects TRBV9 to TRBJ1-1; TRBD1 matches at 7 bases. The V segment lost 4 bases and the J segment 5 bases; nucleotides outside the gene matches: 8. This CDR3 is 14 amino acids long. CDR1 and CDR2 (germline): SGDLS, YYNGEE. The CDR3 DNA sequence: TGTGCCAGCAGCACCCGTAAGGGGGCGACTGAAGCTTTCTTT. This gives the protein CASSTRKGATEAFF.

V gene TRBV4-2 combines with J gene TRBJ1-2; D perhaps matches TRBD1 (6 bases). Per germline, CDR1 LGHNA and CDR2 YNFKEQ. The CDR3 is 16 amino acids. The V end lost 1 base, the J end lost 1 base, and 13 bases lay between the germline ends. CDR3 protein: CASSQVGGASNYGYTF. CDR3 coding DNA: TGTGCCAGCAGCCAAGTCGGGGGGGCCAGTAACTATGGCTACACCTTC.